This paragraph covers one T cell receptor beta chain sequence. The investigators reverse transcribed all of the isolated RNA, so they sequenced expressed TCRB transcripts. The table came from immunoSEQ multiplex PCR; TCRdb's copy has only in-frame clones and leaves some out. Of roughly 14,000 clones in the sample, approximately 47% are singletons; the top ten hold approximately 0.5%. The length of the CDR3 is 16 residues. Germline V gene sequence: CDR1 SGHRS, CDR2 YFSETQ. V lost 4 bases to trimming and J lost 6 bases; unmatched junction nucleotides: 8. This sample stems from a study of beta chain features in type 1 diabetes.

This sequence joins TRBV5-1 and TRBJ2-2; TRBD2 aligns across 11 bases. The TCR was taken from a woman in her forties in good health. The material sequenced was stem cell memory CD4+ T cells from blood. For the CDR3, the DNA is TGCGCCAGCAGCGTCGGCGCTAGCGGGGGGCCCGGGGAGCTGTTTTTT. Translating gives CASSVGASGGPGELFF. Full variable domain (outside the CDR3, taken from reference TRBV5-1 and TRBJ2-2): KAGVTQTPRYLIKTRGQQVTLSCSPISGHRSVSWYQQTPGQGLQFLFEYFSETQRNKGNFPGRFSGRQFSNSRSEMNVSTLELGDSALYLCASSVGASGGPGELFFGEGSRLTVL.